This T cell receptor (beta chain) is from a study of cytomegalovirus exposure and HLA in healthy donors. Points from the study as a whole: The study listed 164 cytomegalovirus-associated TCR beta chains. Immune exposure information available was restricted to CMV serostatus. In vitro data verified a few CMV-associated chains as specific for CMV antigens.

The PCR was carried out with 60 Vbeta primers and 13 Jbeta primers. Measured with immunoSEQ multiplex PCR; TCRdb has only the in-frame clones, and not every one. The table lists some 99,000 clones, around 81% of them singletons. As for this clone: The antigen is not known.

The CDR3 is made up of 14 amino acids. Germline-derived CDR1 and CDR2 are SGDLS and YYNGEE. V was trimmed by 3 bases and J by 0 bases, leaving 10 bases between them. Sequencing input: PBMCs. The rearrangement uses TRBV9 and TRBJ2-7; a possible D gene is TRBD1 (5 bases). This receptor was taken from a woman in her 30s in good health and CMV-seronegative. The CDR3 loop reads CASSAGKSSYEQYF. For the CDR3, the DNA is TGTGCCAGCAGCGCAGGGAAGAGCTCCTACGAGCAGTACTTC. The full variable domain, in which reference TRBV9 and TRBJ2-7 provide the parts outside the CDR3, is DSGVTQTPKHLITATGQRVTLRCSPRSGDLSVYWYQQSLDQGLQFLIQYYNGEERAKGNILERFSAQQFPDLHSELNLSSLELGDSALYFCASSAGKSSYEQYFGPGTRLTVT.